This passage covers 11 T cell receptor beta chains from one sample sequenced in a study of healthy donors' naive CD4 and CD8 T cells (dated by TCRdb to about 2015). Sequencing took place on a 454 GS FLX Titanium. A previously published linear amplification protocol was used to build the TCR libraries, starting from approximately 490 ng of total RNA. TCRdb reran the public reads through fastp at Q25 and MiXCR, keeping productive beta chains. Here each entry gathers all rows of one CDR3 protein and keeps the most common genes and DNA. Within this sample are about 200,000 distinct CDR3 sequences, with about 70% of them counted one time only. The top ten clones comprise about 2.4% of the sample. Sequenced: naive CD4+ and CD8+ T cells sorted from blood, pooled from several donors. The sample's cell subset or site label, decoded: FACS-sorted naive CD4+ (CD45RO-CD45RA+) and naive CD8+ (CD45RA+CD27bright) T cells. These receptors all come from a pool of human donors in good health; the sample pools cells from several healthy donors.

The V gene is TRBV15, the J gene TRBJ2-7; 11 positions agree with TRBD2. CDR1 and CDR2 from the germline V gene are LNHNV and YYDKDF (reference sequence). The V gene end was trimmed by 0 bases and the J gene end by 3 bases; junction bases not matched to a gene: 7. This CDR3 has 17 amino acids. The CDR3 nucleotides read TGTGCCACCAGCAGAGATCTCGGACTAGCGGGCAACTACGAGCAGTACTTC. Amino acids: CATSRDLGLAGNYEQYF.

This rearrangement joins TRBV19 to TRBJ1-1; 8 nucleotides line up with TRBD1. The CDR3 is 14 residues long. Germline CDR1 and CDR2: LNHDA and SQIVND (reference sequence). V was pared by 3 bases and J by 1 base, with 1 base of the junction left unmatched. CDR3 in amino acids: CASSMTGANTEAFF. The CDR3 DNA is TGTGCCAGTAGTATGACAGGGGCGAACACTGAAGCTTTCTTT.

The chain combines TRBV29-1 with TRBJ2-1; no reliable D call. Trimming stripped 4 bases from V and 8 bases from J, with 6 bases between. In germline, CDR1 is SQVTM, CDR2 ANQGSEA. The CDR3 has 10 residues. DNA for the CDR3: TGCAGCGTTGTCTTCTATGAGCAGTTCTTC. Translated: CSVVFYEQFF.

The table lists this clonotype with a few counts. The rearrangement links TRBV6-5 to TRBJ2-1; 11 bases line up with TRBD1. The CDR3 loop spans 15 amino acids. CDR1 and CDR2 (germline): MNHEY, SVGAGI. V was clipped by 8 bases and J by 3 bases; unmatched bases: 6. The DNA for the CDR3 is TGTGCCAGCCGCGGACAGGGGGCGAGCTACAATGAGCAGTTCTTC. Translation: CASRGQGASYNEQFF.

V and J are TRBV7-2 and TRBJ2-7; tentative D call: TRBD1 (6 bases). Germline V gene sequence: CDR1 SGHTA, CDR2 FQGNSA. The V end lost 3 bases, the J end lost 5 bases, and 14 bases lay between the germline ends. The CDR3 contains 14 residues. Here the CDR3 reads CASSFSRGGHEQYF. DNA of the CDR3: TGTGCCAGCAGCTTTAGCAGGGGTGGCCACGAGCAGTACTTC. Full variable domain (rest looked up from reference TRBV7-2 and TRBJ2-7): GAGVSQSPSNKVTEKGKDVELRCDPISGHTALYWYRQSLGQGLEFLIYFQGNSAPDKSGLPSDRFSAERTGGSVSTLTIQRTQQEDSAVYLCASSFSRGGHEQYFGPGTRLTVT.

The V and J genes are TRBV2 and TRBJ2-1, with unresolved D. This CDR3 contains 15 residues. V was trimmed by 4 bases and J by 4 bases, leaving 14 bases between them. Germline V gene sequence: CDR1 SNHLY, CDR2 FYNNEI. The CDR3 DNA reads as TGTGCCAGCAGTGCCGACGTTGCGGTTTACAATGAGCAGTTCTTC. Residues: CASSADVAVYNEQFF.

This clonotype was seen a few times. The gene calls are TRBV6-5 and TRBJ2-7, with D unclear. CDR1 is MNHEY and CDR2 is SVGAGI in the germline V gene. The CDR3 length is 11 residues. The V and J ends lost 0 bases and 6 bases respectively, with 3 bases between them. CDR3 in amino acids: CASSYSTEQYF. The CDR3 DNA sequence: TGTGCCAGCAGTTACTCCACCGAGCAGTACTTC.

The sample holds a few counts of this clonotype. J is TRBJ2-7 and V is TRBV27; D may correspond to TRBD1 or TRBD2 (5 bases each). The V end was cut by 7 bases, the J end by 2 bases, with 15 bases between. CDR1 and CDR2 from the germline V gene are MNHEY and SMNVEV (reference sequence). CDR3 length equals 14 residues. The DNA of the CDR3 is TGTGCCAGCAACCCCGCAGGGACGACCTACGAGCAGTACTTC. Translation: CASNPAGTTYEQYF.

The chain uses TRBV24-1 and TRBJ2-1, with 7 bases matching TRBD2. This CDR3 is built from 19 residues. Germline V gene sequence: CDR1 KGHDR, CDR2 SFDVKD. After removal of 5 bases from V and 3 bases from J, the junction contained 18 bases not matched to a gene. The CDR3 reads CATSGVAGTPAKNYNEQFF. DNA of the CDR3: TGTGCCACCAGTGGAGTAGCGGGTACTCCAGCTAAGAACTACAATGAGCAGTTCTTC.

The genes are TRBV6-5 and TRBJ1-4, with 10 bases matching TRBD1. The J segment lost 2 bases and the V segment lost 5 bases, leaving 2 bases of the junction unmatched. The germline CDR1 and CDR2 sequences are MNHEY and SVGAGI. The CDR3 spans 15 residues. The CDR3 coding sequence is TGTGCCAGCAGTCAGGACAGGGGGACTAATGAAAAACTGTTTTTT. Translation gives CASSQDRGTNEKLFF.

This clonotype is a singleton in its sample. This sequence joins TRBV6-1 and TRBJ1-1; D uncertain. Germline V gene data show CDR1 as MNHNS and CDR2 as SASEGT. V lost 4 bases, J lost 1 base, and 4 bases lay in between. This CDR3 is 12 amino acids long. CDR3 nucleotides: TGTGCCAGCAGTGGACCGAACACTGAAGCTTTCTTT. The encoded protein is CASSGPNTEAFF.